This T cell receptor beta chain was recorded in a study of T cell changes during pregnancy in multiple sclerosis. Here immunoSEQ multiplex PCR was the method, and the copy in TCRdb shows in-frame clones only, minus some. The sample lists some 100,000 clones, around nine tenths seen once, with about 1.3% in the top ten. The length of the CDR3 is 15 residues. Germline V gene data show CDR1 as MNHEY and CDR2 as SMNVEV (reference sequence). V was pared by 5 bases and J by 4 bases, with 9 bases of the junction left unmatched. The source of this sequence is a female donor with multiple sclerosis, enrolled in a pregnancy study. The specimen comprised peripheral blood, sampled in the second trimester of pregnancy. The J gene is TRBJ2-7, the V gene TRBV27; 9 nucleotides match TRBD2. Here the CDR3 DNA reads TGTGCCAGCAGTCGAAGACCGGGACTAGCTTACGAGCAGTACTTC. Its protein product is CASSRRPGLAYEQYF.